Listed below are T cell receptor beta chains from one sample, sequenced in a study of control samples from healthy donors and cancer patients. TCRdb's copy holds only in-frame clones and misses some; the assay was immunoSEQ multiplex PCR. The sample carries 200,000 or so clones, just under 95% recorded once. The material sequenced was blood. The receptors originated from a man aged 50 to 59 in good health. CDR3s include the opening cysteine and the closing phenylalanine or tryptophan. The D gene is left open where the match is weak. Rows give clone size only sometimes, using once, few, many, or a class for an expanded clone.

v_gene	d_gene	abundance	j_gene	CDR3nt	CDR3aa
TRBV27	.	.	TRBJ2-1	TGTGCCAGCAGTTTCCAATCTAGCAATGAGCAGTTCTTC	CASSFQSSNEQFF
TRBV6-6	.	few	TRBJ1-1	TGTGCCAGCAGCCCAGAGTCGAACACTGAAGCTTTCTTT	CASSPESNTEAFF
TRBV5-1	TRBD1	.	TRBJ2-2	TGCGCCAGCAGCCCCGGGACAGGGTCTAACACCGGGGAGCTGTTTTTT	CASSPGTGSNTGELFF
TRBV6-2/TRBV6-3	.	.	TRBJ2-6	TGTGCCAGCAGTTACGGAGGTACTGGGGCCAACGTCCTGACTTTC	CASSYGGTGANVLTF
TRBV5-6	.	once	TRBJ1-5	TGTGCCAGCAGCTTACGGACGGCCAGTCTGGGTCAGCCCCAGCATTTT	CASSLRTASLGQPQHF
TRBV30	.	.	TRBJ1-1	TGTGCCTGGAGGACCCGGGGGACTGAAGCTTTCTTT	CAWRTRGTEAFF
TRBV11-2	TRBD1	.	TRBJ1-1	TGTGCCAGCACCCGGGACAGGGTTGCAGCTTTCTTT	CASTRDRVAAFF
TRBV6-5	.	.	TRBJ2-1	TGTGCCAGCAGTTACCCCGGAGGGCGCAATGAGCAGTTCTTC	CASSYPGGRNEQFF
TRBV30	TRBD1	.	TRBJ2-7	TGTGCCTGGGGGGACAGGGCCTACGAGCAGTACTTC	CAWGDRAYEQYF
TRBV19	.	.	TRBJ2-5	TGTGCCAGTAGAAGGGACAACGGGCCCCAGTACTTC	CASRRDNGPQYF
TRBV6-5	.	.	TRBJ1-2	TGTGCCAGCCGACCCGGGACGGCTAACTATGGCTACACCTTC	CASRPGTANYGYTF
TRBV2	.	.	TRBJ1-2	TGTGCCAGCAGTGTTGGACAAGCCTATGGCTACACCTTC	CASSVGQAYGYTF
TRBV7-2	.	.	TRBJ1-6	TGTGCCAGCAGCCCCTCCGGGACATATAATTCACCCCTCCACTTT	CASSPSGTYNSPLHF
TRBV3-1/TRBV3-2	.	.	TRBJ2-6	TGTGCCAGCAGCCTTACGGTCGCCAACGTCCTGACTTTC	CASSLTVANVLTF
TRBV11-2	.	few	TRBJ1-1	TGTGCCAGCAGCTTAGAATTCACTGAAGCTTTCTTT	CASSLEFTEAFF
TRBV15	.	.	TRBJ1-3	TGTGCCACCAGCAGAGATTCCGCAGCCATCTCTGGAAACACCATATATTTT	CATSRDSAAISGNTIYF
TRBV4-1	TRBD2	.	TRBJ2-3	TGCGCCAGCAGCCTACTAACGTCTAGCGGGGGGTCAGATACGCAGTATTTT	CASSLLTSSGGSDTQYF
TRBV3-1/TRBV3-2	.	.	TRBJ1-1	TGTGCCAGCAGCCAGAAGAACACTGAAGCTTTCTTT	CASSQKNTEAFF
TRBV19	.	few	TRBJ1-2	TGTGCCAGTAGAGACAGGTTGTACGGCTACACCTTC	CASRDRLYGYTF
TRBV6-5	.	.	TRBJ2-1	TGTGCCAGCACGTCCGGCCAGAGCTCCTACAATGAGCAGTTCTTC	CASTSGQSSYNEQFF
TRBV7-6	TRBD1	.	TRBJ2-1	TGTGCCAGCAGCACAGGGGTCACCTCCTACAATGAGCAGTTCTTC	CASSTGVTSYNEQFF
TRBV28	TRBD2	once	TRBJ2-2	TGTGCCAGCAGTTTCTTAAGCGGGGGGTACACCGGGGAGCTGTTTTTT	CASSFLSGGYTGELFF
TRBV14	.	.	TRBJ2-6	TGTGCCAGCAGCCAAGTTTGGAGCTCTGGGGCCAACGTCCTGACTTTC	CASSQVWSSGANVLTF
TRBV18	.	.	TRBJ1-1	TGTGCCAGCTCCCCAGGGTCCCCAAACACTGAAGCTTTCTTT	CASSPGSPNTEAFF
TRBV6-5	.	.	TRBJ2-5	TGTGCCAGCAGTTACTTCGCAGGGGGGCCGACCCAGTACTTC	CASSYFAGGPTQYF
TRBV11-2	.	.	TRBJ1-5	TGTGCCAGCAGCTTCGGGGGGGGCGCGGGCAATCAGCCCCAGCATTTT	CASSFGGGAGNQPQHF
TRBV2	.	.	TRBJ1-4	TGTGCCAGCAGAGCGGGGCCAACTAATGAAAAACTGTTTTTT	CASRAGPTNEKLFF
TRBV29-1	TRBD1	.	TRBJ1-4	TGCAGCTTTTACTCCGGGACAGGGGATGAAAAACTGTTTTTT	CSFYSGTGDEKLFF
TRBV6-6	.	.	TRBJ2-3	TGTGCCAGCAGTTACGGGACTGCTGGGACAGATACGCAGTATTTT	CASSYGTAGTDTQYF
TRBV24-1	TRBD1	once	TRBJ2-2	TGTGCCACCAGTGATCCCTATGACAGGGTGAACACCGGGGAGCTGTTTTTT	CATSDPYDRVNTGELFF
TRBV12-5	.	.	TRBJ2-3	TGTGCTAGTGGTTTGGTAAAAACGGGGCAAGCAGGGGCAGATACGCAGTATTTT	CASGLVKTGQAGADTQYF
TRBV5-4	.	.	TRBJ2-5	TGTGCCAGCAGCTACCAGGGCACCCAGTACTTC	CASSYQGTQYF
TRBV19	TRBD1	.	TRBJ2-2	TGTGCCAGTACCCTGGGACAGGGTCCGACCGGGGAGCTGTTTTTT	CASTLGQGPTGELFF
TRBV7-3	.	.	TRBJ2-3	TGTGCCAGCAGCCCCGGGACTAGCACAGATACGCAGTATTTT	CASSPGTSTDTQYF
TRBV27	.	.	TRBJ1-2	TGTGCCAGCAGTCCCCCAGGGAAAGGGGGAATAGTCGGCTACACCTTC	CASSPPGKGGIVGYTF
TRBV28	.	.	TRBJ1-5	TGTGCCAGCAGCCCAGTAAGTTGGGGCAATCAGCCCCAGCATTTT	CASSPVSWGNQPQHF
TRBV6-5	.	.	TRBJ1-2	TGTGCCAGCTATGATTTTTACGGCTACACCTTC	CASYDFYGYTF
TRBV19	.	.	TRBJ1-2	TGTGCCAGTACTAAATGGGGACAAGGGTCCAACTATGGCTACACCTTC	CASTKWGQGSNYGYTF
TRBV19	TRBD2	.	TRBJ2-3	TGTGCCAGTAGTGGCGGGGGGTCACGCACAGATACGCAGTATTTT	CASSGGGSRTDTQYF
TRBV2	.	.	TRBJ1-5	TGTGCCAGCAGGCGGGACGCATCCAATCAGCCCCAGCATTTT	CASRRDASNQPQHF
TRBV6-5	TRBD2	.	TRBJ2-2	TGTGCCAGCACCAGCGGGGGAGGGACCGGGGAGCTGTTTTTT	CASTSGGGTGELFF
TRBV11-2	.	once	TRBJ1-4	TGTGCCAGCAGCTCGATCCCTACAAAAGGCGGTGAAAAACTGTTTTTT	CASSSIPTKGGEKLFF
TRBV2	TRBD1	.	TRBJ1-4	TGTGCCAGCAGGGCTACAGGGGTGGCTAATGAAAAACTGTTTTTT	CASRATGVANEKLFF
TRBV7-3	.	.	TRBJ1-5	TGTGCCAGCAGCATCCGGGCCGATCAGCCCCAGCATTTT	CASSIRADQPQHF
TRBV27	.	few	TRBJ2-7	TGTGCCAGCAGTTCTCCGGGCCCGGGGGACGAGCAGTACTTC	CASSSPGPGDEQYF
TRBV2	.	.	TRBJ1-6	TGTGCCAGCAGGCCTGACATGTCCTATTCACCCCTCCACTTT	CASRPDMSYSPLHF
TRBV2	.	.	TRBJ1-5	TGTGCCAGCAGTGAGGAGTGGATGGTTCAGCCCCAGCATTTT	CASSEEWMVQPQHF
TRBV9	.	.	TRBJ1-1	TGTGCCAGCAGCGTATTAGGGATGAACACTGAAGCTTTCTTT	CASSVLGMNTEAFF
TRBV5-1	.	.	TRBJ2-5	TGCGCCAGCAGCTTGAGGAGACTAGAGGGACAAGAGACCCAGTACTTC	CASSLRRLEGQETQYF